The clone carrying this T cell receptor (beta chain) was detected only a few times. Its antigen is not known. These data originate in a study of cytotoxic CD8 clonotypes in ibrutinib-treated CLL. General study points: At ibrutinib response, clonality increased, and at progression it declined back toward baseline.

V was clipped by 1 base and J by 6 bases, with 12 bases between them. The CDR3 totals 15 residues. In germline, CDR1 is SGHVS, CDR2 FNYEAQ. This table comes from immunoSEQ multiplex PCR, and its TCRdb copy is limited to in-frame clones, with some not included. The profile shows about 150,000 clones, about 70% of them singletons. This receptor was taken from a human donor with chronic lymphocytic leukemia. This chain links TRBV7-6 with TRBJ2-2; the D is unclear. The specimen was PBMCs, collected after 24 months of ibrutinib treatment. The CDR3, as DNA: TGTGCCAGCAGCTTAGGTCGGCCTGGGGCCGGGGAGCTGTTTTTT. This translates into CASSLGRPGAGELFF.